This entry is about one T cell receptor beta chain. Its antigen specificity is not known. No clone much larger than this one lies a single base away; base qualities are absent. The data were obtained in a study of T cell responses to AZD1222 COVID-19 vaccine (dated by TCRdb to the early 2020s). Describing the broader study: AZD1222 recipients with second doses at about 4 weeks or about 12 weeks were pooled, because spike-specific TCR depth and breadth did not differ between schedules. TCR sequencing covered some 240 trial participants: some 210 given two doses of AZD1222 and 26 given two doses of MenACWY control vaccine. Trial participants were enrolled into age subgroups of 18-55, 56-69 and 70-plus years, which contained around 150, 28 and 57 TCR-sequenced participants, respectively. Study-wide findings and limitations: CD4 TCRs associated with the vaccine covered the entire spike protein, and the dominant responses were in regions 160-218 and 743-854. No day 14 peak-response samples were available, so repertoires were characterized only after the peak T cell response. Epitopes outside the regions mutated in the B.1.351 and B.1.1.7 variants were reportedly recognized by nearly half of the unique spike-specific TCRs. Conclusions about previously exposed vaccinees are limited because only six or seven AZD1222 recipients were SARS-CoV-2 seropositive at baseline. Most participants were white British and females outnumbered males, and the authors suggested that clonal diversity may have been underestimated. Spike-specific TCR breadth and depth rose significantly after two AZD1222 doses compared with day 0 and with MenACWY recipients. The 56-69-year group was small, and its depth increase did not reach significance, likely because of low power.

In the paper's terms, the time point label means: baseline before first vaccination. Vaccinee samples came from UK trials COV001 and COV002, including a single-blind randomized controlled phase 2/3 trial of AZD1222 (ChAdOx1 nCoV-19) in healthy adults. For TCRbeta chain sequencing, PBMC samples from trial participants were taken at day 0 and at day 28 after the second dose. There are 16 amino acids in the CDR3, from cysteine to phenylalanine inclusive. The sequence is cut down to CDR3 DNA, 48 bases in frame from base 1. For CDR1 and CDR2, the germline V gene lists KGHSH and LQKENI. The V and J ends are trimmed by 5 bases and 1 base, leaving 18 bases between them. The CDR3 regions of human TCRbeta chains were analyzed by immunosequencing. Turning to the authors' computational methods: TCRs in the repertoires were compared against a reference library of SARS-CoV-2-specific TCRs that had been generated with the MIRA antigen-specificity platform. Breadth was defined as the fraction of unique TCRs that were SARS-CoV-2-associated, and depth was defined as the fraction of total T cells that were SARS-CoV-2-associated. Each spike-specific TCR was assigned to its reactive spike region and to a CD4 or CD8 class using the MIRA data. Log10-transformed breadth and depth values were compared by one-way ANOVA with Sidak's multiple comparisons tests. TCRdb took this table from immuneACCESS and kept in-frame rearrangements with V and J called. Such tables lack part of the clones; where checked against another copy, unresolved V genes explain under half of the gap, and the rest is unexplained. V and J calls plus clone size are reproduced from that table; the DNA served to infer D and trimming. Counted in this sample were under 130,000 clones; around 92% of them appeared once. 45% of the sample rests with the top ten.

The sequencing used peripheral blood, collected on day 0 of AZD1222 vaccination. The chain was built from TRBV18 and TRBJ2-7, and possibly TRBD1, on 6 matching bases. The TCR comes from an adult in good health. The CDR3 protein sequence reads: CASSMGQTTESYEQYF. The DNA sequence is as follows: TGTGCCAGCTCAATGGGACAAACTACGGAGTCCTACGAGCAGTACTTC.